This TCR beta chain was documented in a study of monozygotic twins with inflammatory bowel disease. Notes on the study in general: Nothing supported a single strong signal or clonotype that was associated with IBD. Relative to healthy twins, IBD patients had fewer clonotypes in common with others, a gap that was especially apparent with disease activity.

Germline V gene lookup returns CDR1 DFQATT and CDR2 SNEGSKA (reference sequence). The CDR3 has 14 residues. After re-calling the 5' RACE reads, TCRdb lists one entry per CDR3 protein, DNA absent. This table lists 150,000 to 200,000 distinct CDR3 sequences. As for this clonotype: Its antigen is not identified.

Source material: blood. The rearrangement uses TRBV20-1 and TRBJ2-5; the TRBD2 assignment by TCRdb is unverifiable without DNA. The sequence was obtained from a human donor with ulcerative colitis or Crohn's disease, or a healthy co-twin of an affected twin (not recorded which). The CDR3 region is CSAPLSGRGETQYF.